These 25 T cell receptor beta chains were sequenced from one sample in a study of shared clonotypes between healthy human individuals. TCRdb's copy holds only in-frame clones and misses some; the assay was immunoSEQ multiplex PCR. Found here are tens of thousands of clones, roughly two thirds of them singletons; the top ten hold 51%. Sequenced: memory CD8+ T cells sorted from blood. As for subset: CD45RO+ cells pooled with CCR7-negative TemRA cells. These receptors were collected from a man aged 25-45 years in good health.

This clone was seen more than once but under ten times. This chain uses TRBV7-2 with TRBJ1-1; D gene ambiguous. The CDR3 extends over 12 amino acids. Germline-derived CDR1 and CDR2 are SGHTA and FQGNSA. V was trimmed by 2 bases and J by 4 bases, leaving 5 bases between them. The CDR3 sequence is CASSLFSTEAFF. In nucleotides, the CDR3 is TGTGCCAGCAGCTTATTCTCCACTGAAGCTTTCTTT.

The chain employs TRBV29-1 and TRBJ2-4; D is unclear. Germline CDR1 SQVTM, CDR2 ANQGSEA. The V gene lost 6 bases and the J gene lost 5 bases, with 11 bases spanning the gap. The CDR3 has 12 amino acids. In DNA form, the CDR3 reads TGCAGCGTCGTCGGGCCGGAAAACATTCAGTACTTC. Amino acids: CSVVGPENIQYF. The whole variable domain, remainder taken from reference TRBV29-1 and TRBJ2-4, is SAVISQKPSRDICQRGTSLTIQCQVDSQVTMMFWYRQQPGQSLTLIATANQGSEATYESGFVIDKFPISRPNLTFSTLTVSNMSPEDSSIYLCSVVGPENIQYFGAGTRLSVL.

This clone was detected many times. V is TRBV27 and J is TRBJ1-2; a possible D gene is TRBD1 (5 bases). In germline, CDR1 is MNHEY, CDR2 SMNVEV (reference sequence). V gave up 3 bases and J gave up 2 bases, with 7 bases separating them. The CDR3 contains 13 residues. The CDR3 DNA reads TGTGCCAGCAGTTTTGAGGGGAACTATGGCTACACCTTC. The encoded protein is CASSFEGNYGYTF.

The J gene is TRBJ2-7, the V gene TRBV9; 8 bases match TRBD1. With 3 bases clipped from V and 4 bases from J, the junction kept 12 bases outside the gene matches. Germline lookup yields CDR1 SGDLS and CDR2 YYNGEE. The CDR3 spans 16 residues. The CDR3 DNA reads as TGTGCCAGCAGCGCTAATACGGGACAGGAGTTATACGAGCAGTACTTC. This codes for CASSANTGQELYEQYF.

J is TRBJ1-5 and V is TRBV19; 10 nucleotides line up with TRBD1. The CDR3 sequence is 14 residues long. Germline CDR1 LNHDA, CDR2 SQIVND (reference sequence). Trimming removed 7 bases from V and 11 bases from J; junction bases left unmatched: 11. Here the CDR3 reads CASKGDRGRESQHF. CDR3 coding DNA: TGTGCCAGTAAAGGTGACAGGGGGCGGGAGTCCCAGCATTTT.

This clone was counted once. The chain carries TRBV7-3 and TRBJ2-7, with D perhaps TRBD1 (6 bases). Germline values: CDR1 SGHTA, CDR2 FQGTGA. Trimming took off 8 bases at V and 3 bases at J, with 23 bases between the two ends. The CDR3 has 16 residues. CDR3 residues: CASPDRSAEADYEQYF. CDR3 nucleotide sequence: TGTGCCAGCCCCGACAGGTCGGCTGAGGCTGACTACGAGCAGTACTTC.

J is TRBJ2-1 and V is TRBV30, with 11 bases lining up with TRBD2. V trimming: 1 base; J trimming: 5 bases; junction bases outside the gene matches: 13. This CDR3 spans 18 amino acids. Germline V gives CDR1 GTSNPN, CDR2 SVGIG (reference sequence). This CDR3 reads CAWSGFTGTGLADNEQFF. The CDR3 DNA reads as TGTGCCTGGAGTGGTTTTACAGGAACGGGACTAGCGGACAATGAGCAGTTCTTC.

In DNA form, the CDR3 reads TGTGCCAGTAGTATCAGGGGGATTCATCAGCCCCAGCATTTT. As protein: CASSIRGIHQPQHF. The chain couples TRBV19 to TRBJ1-5, with TRBD1 matching over 7 bases. The CDR3 covers 14 residues. The V segment lost 3 bases and the J segment 5 bases; nucleotides outside the gene matches: 4. Germline CDR1 and CDR2: LNHDA and SQIVND (reference sequence).

This clone was seen a few times. The rearrangement uses TRBV30 and TRBJ2-5; possible D gene TRBD1, 6 bases. This CDR3 contains 13 residues. Looked up from germline, CDR1 is GTSNPN and CDR2 is SVGIG (reference sequence). V was cut by 3 bases and J by 0 bases, with 8 bases left in between. The CDR3 here is CAWSRDNQETQYF. Written as DNA, the CDR3 is TGTGCCTGGAGCCGGGACAACCAAGAGACCCAGTACTTC.

The rearrangement uses TRBV6-5 and TRBJ1-4; D gene ambiguous. The germline CDR1 and CDR2 sequences are MNHEY and SVGAGI. The V end lost 0 bases, the J end lost 7 bases, and 15 bases lay between the germline ends. CDR3 length: 16 amino acids. The CDR3 sequence: CASSYSTERVSEKLFF. Here the CDR3 DNA reads TGTGCCAGCAGTTACTCGACTGAGAGGGTTTCTGAAAAACTGTTTTTT.

V and J are TRBV5-5 and TRBJ2-2; 13 nucleotides line up with TRBD2. The CDR3 loop spans 15 amino acids. Germline CDR1 SGHKS, CDR2 YYEKEE (reference sequence). The V and J ends lost 5 bases and 7 bases, in that order; junction bases with no gene match: 5. In DNA form, the CDR3 reads TGTGCCAGCAGATCGGGACTAGCGGGAATCGGGGAGCTGTTTTTT. Residues: CASRSGLAGIGELFF.

The chain recombines TRBV10-3 with TRBJ1-1, with D perhaps TRBD1 (6 bases). The V gene lost 6 bases and the J gene lost 4 bases, with 18 bases spanning the gap. CDR3 length equals 15 residues. The germline CDR1 and CDR2 sequences are ENHRY and SYGVKD. The DNA for the CDR3 is TGTGCCATCAGACAGGGCCTAGAAGGTGGCACTGAAGCTTTCTTT. Translated, it gives CAIRQGLEGGTEAFF.

This clone has more than one count but fewer than ten. The rearrangement uses TRBV21-1 and TRBJ2-4; TRBD1 reflects the table's D call only, with no check against the DNA. TRBV21-1 is listed as a pseudogene. The CDR3 spans 17 residues. The CDR3 DNA is TGTGCCAACCTAACGGACAGGGAGGCCCTAGCCAAAAACATTCAGTACTTC. This gives the protein CANLTDREALAKNIQYF.

The gene calls are TRBV25-1 and TRBJ1-1, with a tentative D call TRBD1 (5 bases). Trimming pared 0 bases from V and 0 bases from J, leaving 17 bases between. From germline, CDR1 is MGHDK and CDR2 SYGVNS. The CDR3 is 18 amino acids. For the CDR3, the DNA is TGTGCCAGCAGTGAATATCTCTCTCCAGGACAAATGAACACTGAAGCTTTCTTT. Translating gives CASSEYLSPGQMNTEAFF.

As regards this clone: Other DNA sequences of this sample code for an identical CDR3. The gene calls are TRBV7-9 and TRBJ2-3, with D unclear. Trimming took 5 bases from V and 2 from J, leaving 8 bases between them. The CDR3 is made up of 13 amino acids. The germline CDR1 and CDR2 sequences are SEHNR and FQNEAQ (reference sequence). CDR3 DNA: TGTGCCAGCAGCCCCCTGAACACAGATACGCAGTATTTT. This gives the protein CASSPLNTDTQYF.

The V and J genes are TRBV5-6 and TRBJ2-1; 7 bases are a match to TRBD1. Germline values: CDR1 SGHDT, CDR2 YYEEEE. This CDR3 comprises 16 residues. Losses at the gene ends were 4 bases for V and 6 bases for J; bases not matched to a gene: 13. The CDR3, as DNA: TGTGCCAGCAGCCCAGAAAGAGGGGGCGGTAGCAATGAGCAGTTCTTC. It specifies CASSPERGGGSNEQFF.

DNA for the CDR3: TGTGCCAGCTCGGACAGTAACTCCTACGAGCAGTACTTC. It specifies CASSDSNSYEQYF. The V call is TRBV6-6, the J call TRBJ2-7, with D perhaps matching TRBD1 (6 bases). The ends were cut back, 8 bases at V and 0 bases at J, with 11 bases in the middle. Looked up from germline, CDR1 is MNHNY and CDR2 is SVGAGI (reference sequence). There are 13 residues in the CDR3.

V gene TRBV27 combines with J gene TRBJ1-2, with a possible D match to TRBD1 (6 bases). Germline lookup yields CDR1 MNHEY and CDR2 SMNVEV (reference sequence). Trimming took 7 bases from V and 1 from J, leaving 16 bases between them. The CDR3 is 15 residues long. CDR3 sequence: CASKGRGGVNYGYTF. The CDR3, as DNA: TGTGCCAGCAAGGGCAGGGGAGGGGTTAACTATGGCTACACCTTC.

This clone came up once. This sequence joins TRBV28 and TRBJ2-5; 9 nucleotides align to TRBD2. The CDR3 runs 16 residues. The germline gives CDR1 MDHEN, CDR2 SYDVKM. V lost 3 bases, J lost 3 bases, and 8 bases stayed unmatched. CDR3 region: CASSLLGAGGEETQYF. The DNA for the CDR3 is TGTGCCAGCAGTTTGTTGGGTGCGGGAGGGGAAGAGACCCAGTACTTC.

The chain uses TRBV18 and TRBJ2-5; 7 bases line up with TRBD1. The junction had 3 bases not matched to a gene; V was cut back by 2 bases and J by 9 bases. Germline V gene data show CDR1 as KGHSH and CDR2 as LQKENI. This CDR3 is 12 amino acids long. The DNA for the CDR3 is TGTGCCAGCTCACCAGGACAGGCGGCCCAGTACTTC. Encoded protein: CASSPGQAAQYF.

The J gene is TRBJ2-7, the V gene TRBV5-4; maybe TRBD1 (5 bases). The CDR3 extends over 12 amino acids. V dropped 4 bases and J dropped 4 bases, with 9 bases sitting between them. Germline V CDR1 and CDR2: SGHNT, YYREEE (reference sequence). Written as DNA, the CDR3 is TGTGCCAGCAGCACCCCAGGGTACGAGCAGTACTTC. Translation: CASSTPGYEQYF.

In this sample, this clone turned up many times. The chain employs TRBV25-1 and TRBJ2-2, with unresolved D. Germline loops: CDR1 MGHDK, CDR2 SYGVNS. This CDR3 is built from 12 residues. The V and J ends lost 6 bases and 7 bases respectively, with 9 bases between them. The CDR3 bases are TGTGCCAGCAGCCCACACCACGGGGAGCTGTTTTTT. The encoded protein is CASSPHHGELFF.

A remark on this clone: The sample has other DNA sequences that encode this CDR3 too. V usage is TRBV6-5 and J usage is TRBJ1-2; 8 positions match TRBD1. V trimming: 2 bases; J trimming: 8 bases; junction bases outside the gene matches: 10. CDR1 and CDR2 (germline): MNHEY, SVGAGI. The CDR3 has 15 amino acids. DNA of the CDR3: TGTGCCAGCAGTTACGCACAACAGGGGGGTCGGGGCTACACCTTC. Translating gives CASSYAQQGGRGYTF.

A word on this clone: The same CDR3 can be traced to other DNA sequences in this sample. The chain couples TRBV9 to TRBJ2-7, with D possibly called TRBD1 or TRBD2 (6 bases each). Trimming shortened V by 2 bases and J by 3 bases, and 12 bases separated the two germline ends. Per the germline V gene, CDR1 is SGDLS and CDR2 is YYNGEE. This CDR3 contains 14 residues. The CDR3, as DNA: TGTGCCAGCAGCGTTGGGGGGCAGGGCTACGAGCAGTACTTC. Translating gives CASSVGGQGYEQYF.

This clone was observed many times. The chain uses TRBV7-8 and TRBJ2-7, with D possibly being TRBD2 (5 bases). Germline V gives CDR1 SGHVS, CDR2 FQNEAQ. Trimming shortened V by 5 bases and J by 3 bases, and 14 bases separated the two germline ends. The CDR3 runs 14 residues. The CDR3 here is CASSPIEGFYEQYF. CDR3 nucleotides: TGTGCCAGCAGCCCCATAGAGGGATTCTACGAGCAGTACTTC.